This TCR beta chain was recovered during a study of T cell changes during pregnancy in multiple sclerosis. Germline CDR1 is MRHNA and CDR2 is SNTAGT. Trimming cost V 0 bases and J 0 bases, with 6 bases left between them. The CDR3 is 15 residues long. Clones were sequenced by immunoSEQ multiplex PCR, and TCRdb holds only the in-frame ones, with some missing. The sample comprises fewer than 90,000 clones, about 94% of which are singletons, and less than 2% rests with the top ten. The material was peripheral blood, obtained after pregnancy. V and J are TRBV6-4 and TRBJ2-1; a possible D gene is TRBD2 (6 bases). This sequence was found in a female donor in good health, enrolled as a control in a pregnancy study. This CDR3 reads CASSDSAGSYNEQFF. The CDR3 DNA follows: TGTGCCAGCAGTGACTCAGCGGGCTCCTACAATGAGCAGTTCTTC.